A single sample is the source of the 31 T cell receptor beta chains below, sequenced in a study of neurological immune-mediated disorders. Each CDR3 protein gets one entry after TCRdb re-called the 5' RACE reads with MiXCR. The sample has 80,000 to 85,000 distinct CDR3 sequences, around 2.6% seen once. The sample comprised PBMCs. These TCRs come from a woman younger than 45 with multiple sclerosis.

About this clonotype: This may be a read error: a much more frequent sequence differs by one nucleotide. V is TRBV20-1 and J is TRBJ2-3, with 10 bases that match TRBD2. CDR3 length: 14 amino acids. Germline values: CDR1 DFQATT, CDR2 SNEGSKA (reference sequence). CDR3 sequence reads: CSASRTSGTNTQYF. The CDR3 bases are TGCAGTGCTAGCCGGACTAGCGGCACAAATACGCAGTATTTT.

At least ten counts were recorded for this clonotype. The chain is built from TRBV5-1 and TRBJ2-2; 8 nucleotides align to TRBD2. V was pared by 3 bases and J by 8 bases, with 12 bases of the junction left unmatched. This CDR3 comprises 16 residues. CDR1 and CDR2 (germline): SGHRS, YFSETQ. The CDR3 DNA sequence: TGCGCCAGCAGCTGGACCGGGGGGGCTCTTCAAGGGGAGCTGTTTTTT. This gives the protein CASSWTGGALQGELFF.

This clonotype has a count of ten or more. The chain joins TRBV27 to TRBJ1-5; TRBD1 might be the D (5 bases). Trimming pared 4 bases from V and 6 bases from J, leaving 10 bases between. There are 13 residues in the CDR3. In germline, CDR1 is MNHEY, CDR2 SMNVEV (reference sequence). For the CDR3, the DNA is TGTGCCAGCAGTTCCCAGGGTCCTCAGCCCCAGCATTTT. This gives the protein CASSSQGPQPQHF.

There are many counts of this clonotype. This sequence joins TRBV5-1 and TRBJ1-4; 7 bases align to TRBD1. CDR3 length: 14 residues. After removal of 4 bases from V and 5 bases from J, the junction contained 5 bases not matched to a gene. CDR1 is SGHRS and CDR2 is YFSETQ in the germline V gene. CDR3 nucleotide sequence: TGCGCCAGCAGCCCCGGGACAGAAAATGAAAAACTGTTTTTT. Protein: CASSPGTENEKLFF.

This clonotype was counted many times. This chain's CDR3 is CSVGRAGEKLFF. DNA for the CDR3: TGCAGCGTTGGGAGGGCGGGTGAAAAACTGTTTTTT. The rearrangement uses TRBV29-1 and TRBJ1-4; no reliable D call. The CDR3 is 12 amino acids. The V end was cut by 4 bases, the J end by 7 bases, with 10 bases between. Germline assignment: CDR1 SQVTM and CDR2 ANQGSEA. Full variable domain (rest looked up from reference TRBV29-1 and TRBJ1-4): SAVISQKPSRDICQRGTSLTIQCQVDSQVTMMFWYRQQPGQSLTLIATANQGSEATYESGFVIDKFPISRPNLTFSTLTVSNMSPEDSSIYLCSVGRAGEKLFFGSGTQLSVL.

In its sample, this clonotype was seen many times. The chain is built from TRBV6-6 and TRBJ1-2; D might be TRBD1 (6 bases). This CDR3 region has 14 residues. CDR1 MNHNY and CDR2 SVGAGI come from the germline V gene (reference sequence). Trimming took 5 bases from V and 6 from J, leaving 16 bases between them. DNA for the CDR3: TGTGCCAGCAGTCTTACAGGGCCCAGAGATGGCTACACCTTC. Translated: CASSLTGPRDGYTF.

This clonotype was observed at least ten times. V and J are TRBV5-1 and TRBJ2-7; no clear D gene. The CDR3 sequence is 13 residues long. V lost 4 bases, J lost 3 bases, and 11 bases lay in between. Germline V gene lookup returns CDR1 SGHRS and CDR2 YFSETQ. CDR3 nucleotides: TGCGCCAGCAGCACCGCGCCGGACTACGAGCAGTACTTC. Translated, it gives CASSTAPDYEQYF.

This clonotype showed up many times. This chain uses TRBV20-1 with TRBJ1-1; D is possibly TRBD1 (5 bases). Germline loops: CDR1 DFQATT, CDR2 SNEGSKA (reference sequence). Trimming left V 5 bases short and J 10 bases short, with 20 bases between. The length of the CDR3 is 13 residues. For the CDR3, the DNA is TGCAGTGCTGACTTACACGGGGCGGGGTTAGCTTTCTTT. Its protein product is CSADLHGAGLAFF.

This clonotype showed up many times. V usage is TRBV15 and J usage is TRBJ2-3; D assignment may be TRBD1 or TRBD2 (5 bases each). With 0 bases removed from V and 2 bases from J, the gap between germline ends came to 12 bases. The CDR3 is made up of 16 amino acids. Germline CDR1 and CDR2: LNHNV and YYDKDF (reference sequence). The CDR3 sequence is CATSRDPGAFTDTQYF. CDR3 coding DNA: TGTGCCACCAGCAGAGATCCCGGGGCCTTCACAGATACGCAGTATTTT.

Many counts were recorded for this clonotype. V is TRBV5-6 and J is TRBJ2-1; D may be TRBD2 (5 bases). The CDR3 contains 13 residues. Germline V gene sequence: CDR1 SGHDT, CDR2 YYEEEE. V was clipped by 2 bases and J by 10 bases, with 13 bases between them. DNA of the CDR3: TGTGCCAGCAGCTTTGGAGGATTAAGGGAGCAGTTCTTC. Its protein is CASSFGGLREQFF.

This clonotype was observed many times. The chain combines TRBV5-8 with TRBJ2-2; D is perhaps TRBD1 (6 bases). The germline V and J ends were trimmed by 4 bases and 0 bases, with 10 bases remaining between them. Germline V gene sequence: CDR1 SGHTS, CDR2 YDEGEE. The CDR3 loop spans 15 amino acids. In nucleotides, the CDR3 is TGTGCCAGCAGCCCGGGGACATCGAACACCGGGGAGCTGTTTTTT. Its translation is CASSPGTSNTGELFF.

This clonotype has ten or more counts. V usage is TRBV20-1 and J usage is TRBJ2-7, with D possibly matching TRBD2 (5 bases). V was trimmed by 3 bases and J by 4 bases, leaving 13 bases between them. The CDR3 is 13 residues long. CDR1 is DFQATT and CDR2 is SNEGSKA in the germline V gene (reference sequence). CDR3 residues: CSASKEGGYEQYF. The CDR3 DNA sequence: TGCAGTGCTAGCAAAGAGGGTGGGTACGAGCAGTACTTC.

This clonotype was observed many times. The CDR3 DNA is TGTGCCAGCAGCCGGGGACTAGCGGGAAACGAGCAGTACTTC. Its translation is CASSRGLAGNEQYF. The chain recombines TRBV7-8 with TRBJ2-7; 13 bases fit TRBD2. The CDR3 has 14 amino acids. In germline, CDR1 is SGHVS, CDR2 FQNEAQ. The trim removed 5 bases at V and 5 bases at J, leaving 3 bases unmatched.

This clonotype was counted ten times or more. CDR3 coding DNA: TGCAGTGCTAGAGATACAGACGGCTATGGCTACACCTTC. Protein product: CSARDTDGYGYTF. The gene calls are TRBV20-1 and TRBJ1-2; D gene uncertain. V lost 0 bases to trimming and J lost 4 bases, with 9 bases between them. Germline values: CDR1 DFQATT, CDR2 SNEGSKA (reference sequence). The CDR3 consists of 13 residues.

This clonotype has only a few counts. The chain couples TRBV29-1 to TRBJ1-2; a possible D gene is TRBD1 (6 bases). Germline values: CDR1 SQVTM, CDR2 ANQGSEA. The CDR3 runs 13 residues. Trimming left V 0 bases short and J 3 bases short, with 8 bases between. CDR3 DNA: TGCAGCGTTGAAGAACAGGGCGACTATGGCTACACCTTC. Residues: CSVEEQGDYGYTF.

There are many counts of this clonotype. This chain links TRBV20-1 with TRBJ2-7; 10 bases agree with TRBD2. V was clipped by 2 bases and J by 2 bases; unmatched bases: 6. The CDR3 has 15 amino acids. From germline, CDR1 is DFQATT and CDR2 SNEGSKA (reference sequence). The CDR3 DNA is TGCAGTGCTAGAACTAGCGGGAATATAGCCTACGAGCAGTACTTC. It yields the protein CSARTSGNIAYEQYF.

This clonotype appeared many times. The DNA of the CDR3 is TGTGCCAGCAGCTGGGGGGGTAATCAGCCCCAGCATTTT. This translates into CASSWGGNQPQHF. V usage is TRBV7-9 and J usage is TRBJ1-5; tentatively, D is TRBD1 (5 bases). The germline V gene has CDR1 SEHNR and CDR2 FQNEAQ (reference sequence). V was trimmed by 4 bases and J by 4 bases, leaving 8 bases between them. The CDR3 loop spans 13 amino acids.

This clonotype was observed many times. CDR3 region: CASSSPMGAVEQFF. In DNA form, the CDR3 reads TGTGCCAGCAGTTCCCCGATGGGGGCGGTTGAGCAGTTCTTC. The chain combines TRBV12-3 or TRBV12-4 with TRBJ2-1; TRBD1 is a possible D gene (6 bases). Between the trimmed V and J ends, which lost 4 bases and 9 bases, there was a span of 16 bases. The CDR3 is made up of 14 amino acids.

Ten or more counts support this clonotype. The V call is TRBV20-1, the J call TRBJ1-1; 7 positions match TRBD1. The CDR3 has 14 residues. V lost 5 bases and J lost 0; bases outside the gene matches: 6. Germline V CDR1 and CDR2: DFQATT, SNEGSKA (reference sequence). CDR3 coding DNA: TGCAGTGCTCCTCAGGGGGTTCTGAACACTGAAGCTTTCTTT. Protein: CSAPQGVLNTEAFF.

This clonotype has at least ten counts. The V gene is TRBV5-1, the J gene TRBJ2-3; D might be TRBD1 (5 bases). The CDR3 covers 15 residues. Trimming stripped 1 base from V and 6 bases from J, with 15 bases between. The germline V gene has CDR1 SGHRS and CDR2 YFSETQ. The CDR3 region has the DNA TGCGCCAGCAGCTTGTCCCTAGGGGATTTGGATACGCAGTATTTT. This encodes CASSLSLGDLDTQYF.

This clonotype was seen many times. The chain employs TRBV7-2 and TRBJ1-4; perhaps TRBD1 as D (5 bases). This CDR3 has 15 residues. Germline CDR1 reads SGHTA; CDR2 reads FQGNSA. The germline V and J ends were trimmed by 1 base and 8 bases, with 14 bases remaining between them. CDR3 loop: CASSLGGRAGEKLFF. CDR3 nucleotides: TGTGCCAGCAGCTTAGGTGGCAGGGCAGGCGAAAAACTGTTTTTT.

This clonotype appeared many times. The V gene is TRBV12-3 or TRBV12-4, the J gene TRBJ1-1; D possibly corresponds to TRBD1 (5 bases). The length of the CDR3 is 13 residues. Trimming stripped 3 bases from V and 4 bases from J, with 9 bases between. The CDR3 bases are TGTGCCAGCAGTTTGGGGGGGGGCACTGAAGCTTTCTTT. Amino acid sequence: CASSLGGGTEAFF.

This clonotype was observed many times. This chain uses TRBV5-1 with TRBJ2-5; either TRBD1 or TRBD2 may supply D (5 bases each). The V gene's germline CDR1 is SGHRS and CDR2 YFSETQ. The germline V and J ends were trimmed by 0 bases and 1 base, with 7 bases remaining between them. The CDR3 sequence is 14 residues long. The CDR3 here is CASSLGGIQETQYF. The CDR3 nucleotides are TGCGCCAGCAGCTTGGGGGGGATCCAAGAGACCCAGTACTTC.

This clonotype was picked up many times. The junction shows a germline mismatch at one end, possibly a read error. The chain joins TRBV7-2 to TRBJ2-3, with 12 bases that match TRBD2. The CDR3 totals 17 residues. Looked up from germline, CDR1 is SGHTA and CDR2 is FQGNSA. CDR3 sequence reads: CASSIALAGGRADTQYF. DNA for the CDR3: TGTGCCAGCAGCATAGCCCTAGCGGGAGGGCGAGCAGATACGCAGTATTTT.

This clonotype came up many times. The chain employs TRBV7-3 and TRBJ2-1, with unresolved D. The CDR3 is 13 residues long. Germline lookup yields CDR1 SGHTA and CDR2 FQGTGA. Trimming took 1 base from V and 7 from J, leaving 8 bases between them. CDR3 sequence reads: CASSLSMRNEQFF. Written as DNA, the CDR3 is TGTGCCAGCAGCTTAAGTATGAGAAATGAGCAGTTCTTC. The full variable domain, in which reference TRBV7-3 and TRBJ2-1 provide the parts outside the CDR3, is GAGVSQTPSNKVTEKGKYVELRCDPISGHTALYWYRQSLGQGPEFLIYFQGTGAADDSGLPNDRFFAVRPEGSVSTLKIQRTERGDSAVYLCASSLSMRNEQFFGPGTRLTVL.

This clonotype was counted ten times or more. J is TRBJ2-6 and V is TRBV3-1; D may be TRBD1 or TRBD2 (5 bases each). V lost 3 bases and J 0 bases, leaving 18 bases between the germline ends. This CDR3 spans 19 amino acids. Per the germline V gene, CDR1 is LGHDT and CDR2 is YNNKEL (reference sequence). The CDR3 DNA sequence: TGTGCCAGCAGCCAGGAAGGCGCAGGGAGCGCCTCTGGGGCCAACGTCCTGACTTTC. This sequence encodes CASSQEGAGSASGANVLTF.

The table lists this clonotype with many counts. The chain joins TRBV27 to TRBJ2-7; D might be TRBD1 (5 bases). The germline V gene has CDR1 MNHEY and CDR2 SMNVEV (reference sequence). The CDR3 consists of 12 residues. V lost 2 bases and J 5 bases, leaving 7 bases between the germline ends. CDR3 bases: TGTGCCAGCAGTTTAAGGGGCAACGAGCAGTACTTC. Amino acids: CASSLRGNEQYF.

This clonotype was seen repeatedly, ten times or more. This rearrangement joins TRBV20-1 to TRBJ2-1; 7 bases agree with TRBD2. Germline V gene data show CDR1 as DFQATT and CDR2 as SNEGSKA (reference sequence). The CDR3 extends over 14 amino acids. V trimming: 3 bases; J trimming: 7 bases; junction bases outside the gene matches: 9. The CDR3 loop is CSASPGTNKNEQFF. The CDR3, as DNA: TGCAGTGCTAGCCCCGGGACTAATAAGAATGAGCAGTTCTTC.

This clonotype was seen many times. The chain employs TRBV15 and TRBJ2-1; D is perhaps TRBD1 or TRBD2 (6 bases each). CDR3 length equals 16 residues. Trimming took 0 bases from V and 4 from J, leaving 13 bases between them. The germline CDR1 and CDR2 sequences are LNHNV and YYDKDF (reference sequence). The CDR3 region is CATSRDLGGSYNEQFF. The CDR3 bases are TGTGCCACCAGCAGAGATCTGGGGGGCTCATACAATGAGCAGTTCTTC.

This clonotype was observed many times. The gene calls are TRBV29-1 and TRBJ2-7; D might be TRBD2 (7 bases). Per the germline V gene, CDR1 is SQVTM and CDR2 is ANQGSEA. V was pared by 0 bases and J by 3 bases, with 18 bases between. CDR3 length: 16 residues. CDR3 DNA: TGCAGCGTTGAAGATTATCGGGGGGCGCAGAGCTACGAGCAGTACTTC. Protein sequence: CSVEDYRGAQSYEQYF.

This clonotype has a count of ten or more. The chain combines TRBV7-2 with TRBJ1-1; D gene ambiguous. V gave up 2 bases and J gave up 3 bases, with 10 bases separating them. Germline CDR1 is SGHTA and CDR2 is FQGNSA. The CDR3 is 14 amino acids. DNA of the CDR3: TGTGCCAGCAGCTTACGCGGTAGCCACACTGAAGCTTTCTTT. Translation: CASSLRGSHTEAFF.